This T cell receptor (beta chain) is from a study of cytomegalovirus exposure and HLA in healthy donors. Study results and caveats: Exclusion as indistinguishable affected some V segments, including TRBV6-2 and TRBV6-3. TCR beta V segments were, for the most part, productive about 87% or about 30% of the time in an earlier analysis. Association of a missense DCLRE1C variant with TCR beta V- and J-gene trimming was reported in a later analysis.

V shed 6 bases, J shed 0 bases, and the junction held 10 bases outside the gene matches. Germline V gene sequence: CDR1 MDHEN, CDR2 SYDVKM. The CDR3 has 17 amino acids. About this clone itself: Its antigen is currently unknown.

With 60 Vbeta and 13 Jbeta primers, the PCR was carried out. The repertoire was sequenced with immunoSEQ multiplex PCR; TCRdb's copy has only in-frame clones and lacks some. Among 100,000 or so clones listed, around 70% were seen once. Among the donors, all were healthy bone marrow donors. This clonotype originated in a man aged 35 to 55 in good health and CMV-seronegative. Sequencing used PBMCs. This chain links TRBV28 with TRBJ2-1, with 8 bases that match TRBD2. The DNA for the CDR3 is TGTGCCAGCAGCCCAATACTAGCGGTGAGCTCCTACAATGAGCAGTTCTTC. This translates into CASSPILAVSSYNEQFF.